The present TCR beta chain was sequenced within a study of blood T cells in healthy people across ages. A second PCR, run for roughly 7 to 12 cycles, used a sample-barcoded 5' primer plus a J-beta primer mix. TCRdb re-called the 5' RACE reads with MiXCR, one entry per CDR3 protein. The sample lists more than 650,000 distinct CDR3 sequences; 20% to 30% were seen once. In addition, the sample was reused for a study of T cells of mothers and their children.

The receptor was isolated from a boy aged 5 to 17 in good health. Sequencing was carried out using blood.

The CDR3 sequence: CASRLHAGMNTEAFF. DNA for the CDR3: TGTGCCAGCAGACTCCACGCGGGGATGAACACTGAAGCTTTCTTT. The chain recombines TRBV12-3 or TRBV12-4 with TRBJ1-1; D call uncertain. Deletions cut 6 bases from V and 0 bases from J, with 14 bases between. The CDR3 is 15 residues long.